Presented here are 28 T cell receptor beta chains from one specimen sequenced in a study of blood T cell repertoires in COVID-19. TCRdb's table, derived via immunoSEQ multiplex PCR, lists solely in-frame clones and lacks some. The sample lists about 200,000 clones; 80% to 90% were seen once. The specimen was PBMCs or T cells enriched from blood (not recorded which). These receptors were obtained from a man aged 35 to 55 who had recovered from COVID-19.

The chain has TRBV7-3 and TRBJ2-5, with TRBD2 matching over 13 bases. Germline-derived CDR1 and CDR2 are SGHTA and FQGTGA. The CDR3 spans 15 residues. V was pared by 2 bases and J by 5 bases, with 2 bases of the junction left unmatched. The CDR3 nucleotides are TGTGCCAGCAGCTTATCGGGACTAGCGGGGGAGACCCAGTACTTC. This gives the protein CASSLSGLAGETQYF.

The chain combines TRBV24-1 with TRBJ2-2; 10 bases map to TRBD2. Germline lookup yields CDR1 KGHDR and CDR2 SFDVKD. The trim removed 1 base at V and 3 bases at J, leaving 13 bases unmatched. This CDR3 is built from 20 residues. CDR3 DNA sequence: TGTGCCACCAGTGATTTACCACTAGCGGGACCCAAAATGGACACCGGGGAGCTGTTTTTT. Its protein is CATSDLPLAGPKMDTGELFF.

This rearrangement joins TRBV4-3 to TRBJ2-3; D unclear. Trimming took off 0 bases at V and 4 bases at J, with 8 bases between the two ends. The CDR3 length is 14 residues. CDR1 is LGHNA and CDR2 is YSLEER in the germline V gene. The CDR3 coding sequence is TGCGCCAGCAGCCAAGATACTTTGGCAGATACGCAGTATTTT. This encodes CASSQDTLADTQYF.

This chain uses TRBV30 with TRBJ2-3; 9 bases are a match to TRBD2. Germline CDR1 is GTSNPN and CDR2 is SVGIG (reference sequence). After removal of 4 bases from V and 3 bases from J, the junction contained 8 bases not matched to a gene. The CDR3 is 15 amino acids. CDR3 amino acids: CAWTSGLANTDTQYF. The DNA of the CDR3 is TGTGCCTGGACCTCGGGACTAGCTAATACAGATACGCAGTATTTT.

The J gene is TRBJ2-1, the V gene TRBV5-1, with a tentative D call TRBD2 (5 bases). The CDR3 is 16 amino acids. Germline assignment: CDR1 SGHRS and CDR2 YFSETQ. The V end lost 0 bases, the J end lost 1 base, and 11 bases lay between the germline ends. In nucleotides, the CDR3 is TGCGCCAGCAGCTTGGCTGTGGGAGTGTCCTACAATGAGCAGTTCTTC. It encodes CASSLAVGVSYNEQFF.

The chain couples TRBV5-1 to TRBJ1-6; D not resolved. Germline-derived CDR1 and CDR2 are SGHRS and YFSETQ. The CDR3 runs to 14 residues. Between the trimmed V and J ends, which lost 5 bases and 3 bases, there was a span of 9 bases. The CDR3 is CASSSGVYNSPLHF. CDR3 bases: TGCGCCAGCAGTTCTGGAGTCTATAATTCACCCCTCCACTTT.

V gene TRBV18 combines with J gene TRBJ1-3; D is possibly TRBD1 (6 bases). The germline V gene has CDR1 KGHSH and CDR2 LQKENI. CDR3 length: 15 amino acids. With 8 bases removed from V and 2 bases from J, the gap between germline ends came to 16 bases. CDR3 in DNA: TGTGCCAGCACCGGACAGCGAGGCCCTGGAAACACCATATATTTT. This translates into CASTGQRGPGNTIYF.

V gene TRBV6-2 or TRBV6-3 combines with J gene TRBJ2-1, with D tentatively TRBD2 (6 bases). CDR1 is MNHEY and CDR2 is SVGEGT in the germline V gene. Deletions cut 5 bases from V and 4 bases from J, with 15 bases between. The CDR3 runs 15 residues. The CDR3 nucleotides read TGTGCCAGCAGTCCATCGGGGGACGGTTACAATGAGCAGTTCTTC. Translation gives CASSPSGDGYNEQFF.

The chain joins TRBV13 to TRBJ1-4; a possible D gene is TRBD1 (5 bases). Germline CDR1 reads PRHDT; CDR2 reads FYEKMQ (reference sequence). The CDR3 spans 16 residues. Trimming shortened V by 0 bases and J by 5 bases, and 13 bases separated the two germline ends. The CDR3: CASSLGQGAGNEKLFF. The CDR3 nucleotides read TGTGCCAGCAGCTTAGGGCAGGGCGCCGGGAATGAAAAACTGTTTTTT.

A few counts support this clone. The chain employs TRBV4-3 and TRBJ1-3, with TRBD1 as a possible D gene (5 bases). Germline values: CDR1 LGHNA, CDR2 YSLEER. This CDR3 has 16 amino acids. V shed 3 bases and J shed 0 bases, with 12 bases lying between them. CDR3: CASSHRPGVSGNTIYF. The CDR3 DNA is TGCGCCAGCAGCCACAGGCCGGGGGTCTCTGGAAACACCATATATTTT.

This chain joins TRBV5-1 and TRBJ2-2; the D gene is possibly TRBD1 (8 bases). Germline CDR1 and CDR2: SGHRS and YFSETQ. The CDR3 is made up of 15 amino acids. V lost 3 bases to trimming and J lost 14 bases, with 23 bases between them. The CDR3, as DNA: TGCGCCAGCAGCTCAATAGAGGACAGGGACTATGCCCTGTTTTTT. It yields the protein CASSSIEDRDYALFF.

This clone was seen repeatedly, ten times or more. The V and J genes are TRBV7-9 and TRBJ2-7; tentatively, D is TRBD1 (6 bases). The CDR3 contains 14 residues. With 2 bases removed from V and 6 bases from J, the gap between germline ends came to 14 bases. Germline V gives CDR1 SEHNR, CDR2 FQNEAQ (reference sequence). The chain's CDR3 is CASSLRTDLREQYF. For the CDR3, the DNA is TGTGCCAGCAGCTTAAGGACAGACCTACGCGAGCAGTACTTC. The whole variable domain, filled in from reference TRBV7-9 and TRBJ2-7, reads DTGVSQNPRHKITKRGQNVTFRCDPISEHNRLYWYRQTLGQGPEFLTYFQNEAQLEKSRLLSDRFSAERPKGSFSTLEIQRTEQGDSAMYLCASSLRTDLREQYFGPGTRLTVT.

CDR3 in amino acids: CASSSGTSGGVYF. The CDR3 DNA sequence: TGTGCCAGCAGCTCCGGGACTAGCGGGGGGGTTTACTTC. This rearrangement joins TRBV11-2 to TRBJ2-4; 16 bases match TRBD2. The CDR3 has 13 residues. J gave up 16 bases and V 4 bases, and 4 bases lay outside the gene matches. In germline, CDR1 is SGHAT, CDR2 FQNNGV. The full variable domain, completed using reference TRBV11-2 and TRBJ2-4, is EAGVAQSPRYKIIEKRQSVAFWCNPISGHATLYWYQQILGQGPKLLIQFQNNGVVDDSQLPKDRFSAERLKGVDSTLKIQPAKLEDSAVYLCASSSGTSGGVYFGAGTRLSVL.

This chain uses TRBV7-7 with TRBJ1-5, with TRBD1 matching over 7 bases. The ends lost 3 bases at V and 5 bases at J; junction bases unmatched: 13. The CDR3 length is 17 residues. The germline CDR1 and CDR2 sequences are SSHAT and FNYEAQ (reference sequence). This CDR3 is CASSFRPETGTDQPQHF. The CDR3 DNA follows: TGTGCCAGCAGCTTTAGACCCGAGACAGGGACCGATCAGCCCCAGCATTTT.

The V call is TRBV15, the J call TRBJ1-6; a possible D gene is TRBD1 (6 bases). Trimming pared 3 bases from V and 13 bases from J, leaving 19 bases between. The CDR3 loop spans 15 amino acids. Germline CDR1 LNHNV, CDR2 YYDKDF (reference sequence). The chain's CDR3 is CATSRARGRDTPLHF. The DNA of the CDR3 is TGTGCCACCAGCAGGGCAAGGGGGAGGGATACTCCCCTCCACTTT.

The V and J genes are TRBV12-5 and TRBJ2-5; 9 bases line up with TRBD1. The CDR3 consists of 15 residues. Germline loops: CDR1 LGHNT, CDR2 FRNRAP. Losses at the gene ends were 4 bases for V and 1 base for J; bases not matched to a gene: 4. CDR3 residues: CASGSGQGPQETQYF. CDR3 coding DNA: TGTGCTAGTGGTTCGGGACAGGGACCCCAAGAGACCCAGTACTTC.

J is TRBJ1-5 and V is TRBV11-2, with D possibly being TRBD1 (6 bases). CDR3 length: 14 residues. Trimming stripped 3 bases from V and 6 bases from J, with 12 bases between. CDR1 is SGHAT and CDR2 is FQNNGV in the germline V gene. In nucleotides, the CDR3 is TGTGCCAGCAGCTTTACAGGGACGAGTCAGCCCCAGCATTTT. Translated, it gives CASSFTGTSQPQHF.

This clone was counted once. This chain uses TRBV7-2 with TRBJ1-4, with TRBD1 identical over 9 bases. CDR1 is SGHTA and CDR2 is FQGNSA in the germline V gene. This CDR3 comprises 15 residues. The ends lost 4 bases at V and 8 bases at J; junction bases unmatched: 8. The CDR3 sequence is CASSWRTGEGEKLFF. CDR3 bases: TGTGCCAGCAGCTGGAGGACAGGGGAAGGGGAAAAACTGTTTTTT.

CDR3: CASSVVPAQGARGYTF. The CDR3 nucleotides are TGTGCCAGCAGCGTAGTCCCGGCACAGGGGGCGCGGGGCTACACCTTC. The rearrangement uses TRBV9 and TRBJ1-2, with TRBD1 identical over 9 bases. CDR3 length equals 16 residues. The germline V gene encodes CDR1 SGDLS and CDR2 YYNGEE. V was pared by 0 bases and J by 8 bases, with 11 bases of the junction left unmatched. The full variable domain, completed using reference TRBV9 and TRBJ1-2, is DSGVTQTPKHLITATGQRVTLRCSPRSGDLSVYWYQQSLDQGLQFLIQYYNGEERAKGNILERFSAQQFPDLHSELNLSSLELGDSALYFCASSVVPAQGARGYTFGSGTRLTVV.

V usage is TRBV6-5 and J usage is TRBJ1-5; the D is unclear. Germline CDR1 MNHEY, CDR2 SVGAGI. The CDR3 covers 14 residues. V lost 6 bases and J 0 bases, leaving 9 bases between the germline ends. CDR3 DNA: TGTGCCAGCAGCCCCCAGGTTAGCAATCAGCCCCAGCATTTT. The encoded protein is CASSPQVSNQPQHF.

The rearrangement links TRBV9 to TRBJ2-7; 8 nucleotides match TRBD2. Germline V CDR1 and CDR2: SGDLS, YYNGEE. The CDR3 is 17 residues long. J lost 5 bases, V lost 0 bases, and 13 bases had no gene match. The CDR3 region has the DNA TGTGCCAGCAGCGTAGTGACGGGAGGGGCGGGCCTTCACGAGCAGTACGTC. The encoded protein is CASSVVTGGAGLHEQYV.

This chain links TRBV19 with TRBJ1-5; D may be TRBD1 (6 bases). The germline CDR1 and CDR2 sequences are LNHDA and SQIVND (reference sequence). CDR3 length: 14 amino acids. V lost 4 bases to trimming and J lost 5 bases, with 12 bases between them. This CDR3 reads CASSTQQGYQPQHF. The CDR3 nucleotides are TGTGCCAGTAGTACGCAACAGGGATATCAGCCCCAGCATTTT.

This chain joins TRBV7-2 and TRBJ2-7; TRBD2 might be the D (6 bases). Germline values: CDR1 SGHTA, CDR2 FQGNSA. CDR3 length: 15 amino acids. V lost 5 bases to trimming and J lost 2 bases, with 16 bases between them. The CDR3: CASSPEGGSTYEQYF. In DNA form, the CDR3 reads TGTGCCAGCAGCCCGGAAGGAGGGTCAACCTACGAGCAGTACTTC. The complete variable domain, with remaining parts taken from reference TRBV7-2 and TRBJ2-7, reads GAGVSQSPSNKVTEKGKDVELRCDPISGHTALYWYRQSLGQGLEFLIYFQGNSAPDKSGLPSDRFSAERTGGSVSTLTIQRTQQEDSAVYLCASSPEGGSTYEQYFGPGTRLTVT.

The chain combines TRBV7-2 with TRBJ1-4; TRBD1 is a possible D gene (5 bases). Germline V gives CDR1 SGHTA, CDR2 FQGNSA. The length of the CDR3 is 16 residues. The V end lost 2 bases, the J end lost 8 bases, and 18 bases lay between the germline ends. The chain's CDR3 is CASSLLGGGRFEKLFF. The CDR3, as DNA: TGTGCCAGCAGCTTATTGGGCGGGGGGAGGTTCGAAAAACTGTTTTTT.

The rearrangement joins TRBV3-1 (or the pseudogene TRBV3-2) to TRBJ1-4, with 7 positions matching TRBD1. V was clipped by 0 bases and J by 4 bases; unmatched bases: 26. CDR1 is LGHDT, CDR2 YNNKEL, per germline (reference sequence). The CDR3 length is 23 residues. The CDR3 DNA follows: TGTGCCAGCAGCCAAGACAGGCGGGACAGACCCATACCTACCCCTACATTTAATGAAAAACTGTTTTTT. As protein: CASSQDRRDRPIPTPTFNEKLFF.

The gene calls are TRBV9 and TRBJ1-1; the D gene is possibly TRBD1 (6 bases). Germline V lookup: CDR1 SGDLS, CDR2 YYNGEE. Trimming took off 3 bases at V and 3 bases at J, with 12 bases between the two ends. The CDR3 has 14 amino acids. This chain's CDR3 is CASSGEQGHTEAFF. Written as DNA, the CDR3 is TGTGCCAGCAGCGGCGAACAGGGCCACACTGAAGCTTTCTTT.

This clone was seen only once. CDR3 in DNA: TGTGCCAGCAGCTTAGTTTTACCCGGGGGAGGAGGCGGGGAGCTGTTTTTT. Protein: CASSLVLPGGGGGELFF. The chain combines TRBV7-8 with TRBJ2-2, with D perhaps matching TRBD2 (6 bases). CDR1 is SGHVS and CDR2 is FQNEAQ in the germline V gene. This CDR3 contains 17 residues. V lost 1 base and J lost 7, with 19 bases in between.

The V gene is TRBV4-1, the J gene TRBJ2-7; TRBD1 matches at 9 bases. The CDR3 loop spans 14 amino acids. The ends lost 4 bases at V and 3 bases at J; junction bases unmatched: 4. Germline V CDR1 and CDR2: MGHRA, YSYEKL. As DNA, the CDR3 is TGCGCCAGCAGCCTACGACAGGGGGACTACGAGCAGTACGTC. This gives the protein CASSLRQGDYEQYV.